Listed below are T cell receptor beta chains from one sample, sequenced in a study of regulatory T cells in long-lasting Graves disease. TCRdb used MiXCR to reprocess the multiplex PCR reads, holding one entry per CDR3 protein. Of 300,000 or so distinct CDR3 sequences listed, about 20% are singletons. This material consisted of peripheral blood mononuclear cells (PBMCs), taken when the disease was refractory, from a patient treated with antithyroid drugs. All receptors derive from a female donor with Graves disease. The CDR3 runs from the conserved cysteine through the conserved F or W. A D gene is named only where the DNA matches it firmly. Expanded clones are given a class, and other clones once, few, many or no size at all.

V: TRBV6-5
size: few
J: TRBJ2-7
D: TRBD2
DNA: TGTGCCAGCAGTTCCGCCCGGGAGGGCAGCGAGCAGTACTTC
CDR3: CASSSAREGSEQYF

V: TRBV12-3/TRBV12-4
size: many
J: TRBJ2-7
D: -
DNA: TGTGCCAGCAGTTTGAAACTCCTGTACGAGCAGTACTTC
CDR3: CASSLKLLYEQYF

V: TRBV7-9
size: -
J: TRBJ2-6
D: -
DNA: TGTGCCAGCAGCTTATCCCGCATCTCTGGGGCCAACGTCCTGACTTTC
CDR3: CASSLSRISGANVLTF

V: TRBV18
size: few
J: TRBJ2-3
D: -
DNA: TGTGCCAGCTCACTGAAGGACGGCACAGATACGCAGTATTTT
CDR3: CASSLKDGTDTQYF

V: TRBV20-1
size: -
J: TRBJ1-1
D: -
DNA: TGCAGTGTCCCAGTCACCGGGGCGAACACTGAAGCTTTCTTT
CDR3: CSVPVTGANTEAFF

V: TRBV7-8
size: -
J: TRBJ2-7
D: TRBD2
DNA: TGTGCCAGCAGCTTAGGTGGGCTAGCGGGAACCGAGCAGTACTTC
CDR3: CASSLGGLAGTEQYF

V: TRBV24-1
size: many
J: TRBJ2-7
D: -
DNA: TGTGCCACCAGTGATGTCCCCCGCGGGACAGCCCCCTACGAGCAGTACTTC
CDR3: CATSDVPRGTAPYEQYF

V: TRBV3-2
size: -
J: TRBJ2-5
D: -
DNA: TGTGCCAGCAGCCAAGAGAGACATCGGGGGGCCCAGTACTTC
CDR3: CASSQERHRGAQYF

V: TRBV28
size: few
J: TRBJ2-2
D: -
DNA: TGTGCCAGCAGACCGAGCGGAGAGAACACCGGGGAGCTGTTTTTT
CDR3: CASRPSGENTGELFF

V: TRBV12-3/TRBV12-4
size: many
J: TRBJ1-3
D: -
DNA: TGTGCCAGCAGCACCTCACTTGGAAACACCATATATTTT
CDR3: CASSTSLGNTIYF

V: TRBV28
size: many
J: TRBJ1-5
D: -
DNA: TGTGCCAGCAGTCTGGGGACACAGGTTTTTGTCAGCAATCAGCCCCAGCATTTT
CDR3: CASSLGTQVFVSNQPQHF

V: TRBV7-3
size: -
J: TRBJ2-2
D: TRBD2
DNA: TGTGCCAGCAGCGAAACTAGCGGGAGATTAACCGGGGAGCTGTTTTTT
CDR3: CASSETSGRLTGELFF

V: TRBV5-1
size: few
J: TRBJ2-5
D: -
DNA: TGCGCCAGCAGCACGGGGGCAGGAGGGCTTTTAGAGACCCAGTACTTC
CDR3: CASSTGAGGLLETQYF

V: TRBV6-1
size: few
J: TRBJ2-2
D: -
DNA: TGTGCCAGCAAGAGTAACACCGGGGAGCTGTTTTTT
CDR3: CASKSNTGELFF

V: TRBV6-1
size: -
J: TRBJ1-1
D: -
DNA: TGTGCCAGCCCCGGGACGGGAAACACTGAAGCTTTCTTT
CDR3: CASPGTGNTEAFF

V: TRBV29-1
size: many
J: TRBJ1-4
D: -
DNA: TGCAGCGTTTCGACCGGGACCGCGGGTGGTACCTCGGGGCTGTTTTTT
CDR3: CSVSTGTAGGTSGLFF

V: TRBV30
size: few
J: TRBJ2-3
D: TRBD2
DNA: TGTGCCTGGAGCCTAGGGACTAGCGGGATCACAGATACGCAGTATTTT
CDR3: CAWSLGTSGITDTQYF

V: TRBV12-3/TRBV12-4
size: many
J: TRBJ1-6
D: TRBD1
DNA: TGTGCCAGCAGGGACAGGGTCGGGGAGTTTTCACCCCTCCACTTT
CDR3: CASRDRVGEFSPLHF

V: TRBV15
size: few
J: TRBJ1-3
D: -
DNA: TGTGCCACCAGCAGAGACACCGACTCTGGAAACACCATATATTTT
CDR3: CATSRDTDSGNTIYF

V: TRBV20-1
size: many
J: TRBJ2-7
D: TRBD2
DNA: TGCAGTGCTAGAGTCCTAGCGGGATTGCCTCGAGAGCAGTACTTC
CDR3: CSARVLAGLPREQYF

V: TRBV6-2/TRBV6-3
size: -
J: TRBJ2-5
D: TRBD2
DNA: TGTGCCAGCAGTTACTCGGGACTAGACCGAGAGACCCAGTACTTC
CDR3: CASSYSGLDRETQYF